Listed below are T cell receptor beta chains from one sample, sequenced in a study of shared clonotypes between healthy human individuals. Produced via immunoSEQ multiplex PCR; TCRdb's table is partial and in-frame only. The sample has hundreds of thousands of clones, nearly 95% seen once. The specimen sequenced was naive CD8+ T cells sorted from blood. The source is a man aged 25-45 years in good health. CDR3s include the opening cysteine and the closing phenylalanine or tryptophan. The order of the fields is CDR3 length, J gene, V gene, CDR3 protein.

cdr3_length: 18
j_call: TRBJ2-1
v_call: TRBV10-1
cdr3_aa: CASREGTSGMRSYNEQFF

cdr3_length: 14
j_call: TRBJ1-4
v_call: TRBV28
cdr3_aa: CASSLSTGFGRLFF

cdr3_length: 16
j_call: TRBJ2-1
v_call: TRBV27
cdr3_aa: CASRNSGRISYNEQFF

cdr3_length: 17
j_call: TRBJ1-4
v_call: TRBV28
cdr3_aa: CASSLQRTGQGLQKLFF

cdr3_length: 15
j_call: TRBJ1-1
v_call: TRBV2
cdr3_aa: CASPLPVGEGTEAFF

cdr3_length: 14
j_call: TRBJ1-3
v_call: TRBV6-1
cdr3_aa: CASSIGETGNTIYF

cdr3_length: 13
j_call: TRBJ2-7
v_call: TRBV6-6
cdr3_aa: CASSPFSRDEQYF

cdr3_length: 18
j_call: TRBJ2-2
v_call: TRBV28
cdr3_aa: CASSPPPGAGGPSGELFF

cdr3_length: 17
j_call: TRBJ2-1
v_call: TRBV4-1
cdr3_aa: CASSQDGAGVGYNEQFF

cdr3_length: 11
j_call: TRBJ1-2
v_call: TRBV29-1
cdr3_aa: CSVEDRSGYTF

cdr3_length: 14
j_call: TRBJ2-7
v_call: TRBV7-8
cdr3_aa: CASSLRGTTYEQYF